The T cell receptor beta chain described here comes from a study of Ad26.COV2.S vaccination and SARS-CoV-2 variants. Study summary: The vaccine Ad26.COV2.S was put into the muscle once, or twice with 56 days between.

The CDR3 spans 16 residues. Germline V gene lookup returns CDR1 MNHEY and CDR2 SMNVEV (reference sequence). The V and J ends lost 5 bases and 0 bases respectively, with 15 bases between them. Only in-frame clones appear in the TCRdb table, and some are missing; sequencing was by immunoSEQ multiplex PCR. The sample consists of approximately 450,000 clones, 75% to 95% of them appearing once. Treatment noted: about 20 received Ad26.COV2.S at low or high dose, single or two shots; about 5 received placebo; per-sample allocation not given. Sampling took place 63 days after the first vaccine or placebo injection.

This receptor was taken from a person aged 18-60 years who received the Ad26.COV2.S COVID-19 vaccine or a placebo. The input for sequencing was peripheral blood, taken in a trial of Ad26.COV2.S vaccine versus placebo. The chain recombines TRBV27 with TRBJ2-3; TRBD2 is a possible D gene (6 bases). CDR3 bases: TGTGCCAGCAGTCCCCGGGACTCCGGGAGCACAGATACGCAGTATTTT. It codes for CASSPRDSGSTDTQYF.